This TCR beta chain was observed in a study of T-cell memory formation after mild COVID-19. One entry per CDR3 protein, called by TCRdb with MiXCR from the 5' RACE reads. Among 250,000 to 350,000 distinct CDR3 sequences listed, roughly a fifth were seen once. The CDR3 runs 15 residues. Between the trimmed V and J ends, which lost 4 bases and 2 bases, there was a span of 13 bases. The germline CDR1 and CDR2 sequences are SGDLS and YYNGEE. In its sample, this clonotype was seen a few times. The sample consisted of PBMCs or a T cell subset sorted from them (not recorded which). The chain uses TRBV9 and TRBJ2-4; D gene uncertain. The sequence derives from a man aged 18 to 29 who had mild COVID-19 (a few samples of this study predate the infection). Cell type and time point are not known. CDR3 nucleotides: TGTGCCAGCAGCTCGGAGACGTCAACCAAAAACATTCAGTACTTC. Residues: CASSSETSTKNIQYF.